This TCR beta chain is drawn from a study of monozygotic twins with inflammatory bowel disease. TCRdb re-called the 5' RACE reads and catalogs CDR3 proteins one per entry, DNA excluded. This listing includes approximately 200,000 distinct CDR3 sequences. Germline V CDR1 and CDR2: SNHLY, FYNNEI. The CDR3 spans 15 residues. The receptor comes from a human donor with ulcerative colitis or Crohn's disease, or a healthy co-twin of an affected twin (not recorded which). This sequence joins TRBV2 and TRBJ1-6; absent DNA, TCRdb's TRBD1 call cannot be checked. Input material: blood. This chain's CDR3 is CASSPGSVGNSPLHF.